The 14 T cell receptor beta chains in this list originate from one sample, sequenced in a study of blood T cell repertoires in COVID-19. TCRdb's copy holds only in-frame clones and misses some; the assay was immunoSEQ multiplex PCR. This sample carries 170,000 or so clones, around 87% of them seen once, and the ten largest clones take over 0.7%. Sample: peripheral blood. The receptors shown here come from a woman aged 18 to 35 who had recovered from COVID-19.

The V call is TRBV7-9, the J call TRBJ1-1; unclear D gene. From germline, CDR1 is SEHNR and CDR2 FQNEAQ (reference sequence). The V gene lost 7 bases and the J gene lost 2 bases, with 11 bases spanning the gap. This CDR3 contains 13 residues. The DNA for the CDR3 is TGTGCCAGCACCTGGGCTTTAAACACTGAAGCTTTCTTT. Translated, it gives CASTWALNTEAFF.

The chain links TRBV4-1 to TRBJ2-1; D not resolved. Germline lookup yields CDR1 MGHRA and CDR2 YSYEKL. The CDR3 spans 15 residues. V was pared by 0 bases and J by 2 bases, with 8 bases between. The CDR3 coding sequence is TGCGCCAGCAGCCAAGACAGTGGTACCTACAATGAGCAGTTCTTC. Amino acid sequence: CASSQDSGTYNEQFF.

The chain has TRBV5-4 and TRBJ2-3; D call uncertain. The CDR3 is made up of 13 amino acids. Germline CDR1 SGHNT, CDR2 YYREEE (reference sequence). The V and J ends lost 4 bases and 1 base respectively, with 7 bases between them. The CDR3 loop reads CASSREGTDTQYF. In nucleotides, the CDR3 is TGTGCCAGCAGCCGAGAGGGCACAGATACGCAGTATTTT.

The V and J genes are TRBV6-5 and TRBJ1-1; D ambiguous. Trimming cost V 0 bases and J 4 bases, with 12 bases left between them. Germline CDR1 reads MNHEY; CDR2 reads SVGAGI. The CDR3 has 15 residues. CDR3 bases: TGTGCCAGCAGTTACTCGCCGGGAGGAGTCACTGAAGCTTTCTTT. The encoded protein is CASSYSPGGVTEAFF.

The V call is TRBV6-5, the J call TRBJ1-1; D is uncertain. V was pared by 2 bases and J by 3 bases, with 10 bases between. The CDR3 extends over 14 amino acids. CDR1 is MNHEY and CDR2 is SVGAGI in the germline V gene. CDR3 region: CASSYRVLDTEAFF. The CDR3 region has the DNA TGTGCCAGCAGTTACCGGGTATTGGACACTGAAGCTTTCTTT.

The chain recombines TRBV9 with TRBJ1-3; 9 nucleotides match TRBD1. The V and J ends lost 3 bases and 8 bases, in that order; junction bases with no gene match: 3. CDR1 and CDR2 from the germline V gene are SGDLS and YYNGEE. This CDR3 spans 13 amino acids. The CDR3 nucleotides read TGTGCCAGCAGCGGACAGGGGGGGGACACCATATATTTT. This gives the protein CASSGQGGDTIYF.

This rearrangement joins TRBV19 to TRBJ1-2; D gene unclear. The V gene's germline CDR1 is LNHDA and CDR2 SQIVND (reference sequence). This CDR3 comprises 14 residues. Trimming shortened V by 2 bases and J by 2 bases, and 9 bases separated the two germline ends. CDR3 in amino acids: CASSISTGNYGYTF. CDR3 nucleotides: TGTGCCAGTAGTATATCAACGGGGAACTATGGCTACACCTTC.

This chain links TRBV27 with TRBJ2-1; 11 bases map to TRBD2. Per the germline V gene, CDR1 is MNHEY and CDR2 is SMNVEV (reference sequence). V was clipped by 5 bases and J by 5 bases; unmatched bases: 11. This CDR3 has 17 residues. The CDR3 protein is CASSPRVAGGPHNEQFF. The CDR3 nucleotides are TGTGCCAGCAGTCCGCGGGTAGCGGGAGGGCCGCACAATGAGCAGTTCTTC.

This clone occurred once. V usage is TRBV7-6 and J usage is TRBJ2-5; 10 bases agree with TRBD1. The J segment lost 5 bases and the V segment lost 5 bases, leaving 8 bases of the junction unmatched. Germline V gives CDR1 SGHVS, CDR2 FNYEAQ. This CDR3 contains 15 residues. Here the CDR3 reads CASSPLGQGYETQYF. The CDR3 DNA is TGTGCCAGCAGCCCACTGGGACAGGGGTATGAGACCCAGTACTTC.

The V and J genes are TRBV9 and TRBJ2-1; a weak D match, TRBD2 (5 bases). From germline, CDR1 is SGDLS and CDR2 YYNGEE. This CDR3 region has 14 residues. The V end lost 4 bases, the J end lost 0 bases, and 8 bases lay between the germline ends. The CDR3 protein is CASSTRDSYNEQFF. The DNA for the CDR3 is TGTGCCAGCAGCACACGGGACTCCTACAATGAGCAGTTCTTC.

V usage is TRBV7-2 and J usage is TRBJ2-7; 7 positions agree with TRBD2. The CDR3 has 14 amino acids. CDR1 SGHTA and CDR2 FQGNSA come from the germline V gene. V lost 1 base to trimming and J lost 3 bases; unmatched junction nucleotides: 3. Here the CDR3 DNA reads TGTGCCAGCAGCTTAGTGGCGGGGGACTACGAGCAGTACTTC. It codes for CASSLVAGDYEQYF. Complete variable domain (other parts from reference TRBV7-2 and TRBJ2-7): GAGVSQSPSNKVTEKGKDVELRCDPISGHTALYWYRQSLGQGLEFLIYFQGNSAPDKSGLPSDRFSAERTGGSVSTLTIQRTQQEDSAVYLCASSLVAGDYEQYFGPGTRLTVT.

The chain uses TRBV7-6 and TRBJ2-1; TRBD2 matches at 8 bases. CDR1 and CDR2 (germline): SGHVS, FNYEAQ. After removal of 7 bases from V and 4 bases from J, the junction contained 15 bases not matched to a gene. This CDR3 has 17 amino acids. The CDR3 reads CASTYLAGLADYNEQFF. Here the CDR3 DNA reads TGTGCCAGCACCTACCTAGCAGGACTAGCAGATTACAATGAGCAGTTCTTC. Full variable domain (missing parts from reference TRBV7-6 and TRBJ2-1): GAGVSQSPRYKVTKRGQDVALRCDPISGHVSLYWYRQALGQGPEFLTYFNYEAQQDKSGLPNDRFSAERPEGSISTLTIQRTEQRDSAMYRCASTYLAGLADYNEQFFGPGTRLTVL.

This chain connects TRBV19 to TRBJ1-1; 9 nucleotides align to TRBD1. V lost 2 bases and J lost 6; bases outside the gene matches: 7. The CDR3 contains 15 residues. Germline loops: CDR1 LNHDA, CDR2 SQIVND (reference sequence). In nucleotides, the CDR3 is TGTGCCAGTAGTATACCTCGACAGGGGGTCCCTGAAGCTTTCTTT. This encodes CASSIPRQGVPEAFF.

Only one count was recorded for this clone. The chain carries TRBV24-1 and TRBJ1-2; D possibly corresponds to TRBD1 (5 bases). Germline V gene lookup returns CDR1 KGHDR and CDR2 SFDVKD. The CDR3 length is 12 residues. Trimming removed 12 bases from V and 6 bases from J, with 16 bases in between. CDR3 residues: CASYSRENGYTF. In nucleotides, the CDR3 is TGTGCCTCCTATTCCAGGGAAAATGGCTACACCTTC.